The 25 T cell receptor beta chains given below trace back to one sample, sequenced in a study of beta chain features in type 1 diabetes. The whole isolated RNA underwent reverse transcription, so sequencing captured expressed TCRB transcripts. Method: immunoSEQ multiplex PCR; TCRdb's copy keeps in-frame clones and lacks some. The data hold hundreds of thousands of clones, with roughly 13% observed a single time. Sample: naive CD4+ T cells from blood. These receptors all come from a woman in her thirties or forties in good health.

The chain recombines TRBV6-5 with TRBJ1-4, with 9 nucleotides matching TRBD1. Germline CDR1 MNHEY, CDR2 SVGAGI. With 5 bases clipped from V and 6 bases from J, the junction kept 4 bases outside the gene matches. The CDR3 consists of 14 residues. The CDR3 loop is CASSTRTGDEKLFF. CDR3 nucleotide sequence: TGTGCCAGCAGTACTCGGACAGGGGATGAAAAACTGTTTTTT.

CDR3 nucleotides: TGTGCCAGCGCGGGGCTGAACACTGAAGCTTTCTTT. Protein product: CASAGLNTEAFF. V usage is TRBV6-4 and J usage is TRBJ1-1; perhaps TRBD1 as D (5 bases). Germline V CDR1 and CDR2: MRHNA, SNTAGT. Trimming left V 8 bases short and J 0 bases short, with 7 bases between. CDR3 length: 12 residues.

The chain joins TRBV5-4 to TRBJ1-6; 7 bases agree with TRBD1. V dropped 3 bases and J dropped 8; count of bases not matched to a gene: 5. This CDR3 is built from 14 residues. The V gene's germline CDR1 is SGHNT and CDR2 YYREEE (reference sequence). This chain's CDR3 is CASSSGTVYSPLHF. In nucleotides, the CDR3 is TGTGCCAGCAGCTCCGGGACAGTCTATTCACCCCTCCACTTT.

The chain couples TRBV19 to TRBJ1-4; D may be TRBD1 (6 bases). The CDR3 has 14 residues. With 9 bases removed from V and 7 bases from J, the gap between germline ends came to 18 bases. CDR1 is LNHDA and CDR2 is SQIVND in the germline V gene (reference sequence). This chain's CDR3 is CASTPGGLVEKLFF. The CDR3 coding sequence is TGTGCCAGCACCCCGGGGGGGCTGGTTGAAAAACTGTTTTTT. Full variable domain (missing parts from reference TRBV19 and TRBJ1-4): DGGITQSPKYLFRKEGQNVTLSCEQNLNHDAMYWYRQDPGQGLRLIYYSQIVNDFQKGDIAEGYSVSREKKESFPLTVTSAQKNPTAFYLCASTPGGLVEKLFFGSGTQLSVL.

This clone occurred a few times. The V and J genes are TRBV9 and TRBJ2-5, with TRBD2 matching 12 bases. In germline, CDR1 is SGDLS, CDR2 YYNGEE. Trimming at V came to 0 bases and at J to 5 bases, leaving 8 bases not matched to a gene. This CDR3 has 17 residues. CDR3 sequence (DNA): TGTGCCAGCAGCGTAGATCCTAGCGGGGGGGCCTTGGAGACCCAGTACTTC. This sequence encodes CASSVDPSGGALETQYF.

DNA for the CDR3: TGTGCCAGCTCACCACCTCATGGGACAGGAGATGAAAAACTGTTTTTT. Amino acids: CASSPPHGTGDEKLFF. V usage is TRBV18 and J usage is TRBJ1-4, with TRBD1 identical over 8 bases. Trimming cost V 0 bases and J 6 bases; bases outside gene matches: 6. Germline CDR1 and CDR2: KGHSH and LQKENI. The CDR3 runs 16 residues.

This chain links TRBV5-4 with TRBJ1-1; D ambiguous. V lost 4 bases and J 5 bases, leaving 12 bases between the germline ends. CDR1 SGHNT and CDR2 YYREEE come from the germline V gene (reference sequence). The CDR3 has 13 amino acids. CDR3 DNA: TGTGCCAGCAGCCCACCAACGGGGACTGAAGCTTTCTTT. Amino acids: CASSPPTGTEAFF.

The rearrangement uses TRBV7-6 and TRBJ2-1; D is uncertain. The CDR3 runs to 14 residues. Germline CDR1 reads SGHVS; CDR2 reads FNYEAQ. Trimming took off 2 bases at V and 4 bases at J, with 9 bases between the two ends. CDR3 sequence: CASSLLMAYNEQFF. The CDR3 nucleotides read TGTGCCAGCAGCTTATTGATGGCTTACAATGAGCAGTTCTTC.

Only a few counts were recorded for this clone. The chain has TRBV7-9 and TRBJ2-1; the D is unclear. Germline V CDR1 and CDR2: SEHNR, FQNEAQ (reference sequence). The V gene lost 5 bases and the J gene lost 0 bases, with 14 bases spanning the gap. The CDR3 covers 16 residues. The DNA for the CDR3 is TGTGCCAGCAGCCCCCGGGTTATCGGCTCCTACAATGAGCAGTTCTTC. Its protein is CASSPRVIGSYNEQFF.

The CDR3 coding sequence is TGTGCCAGCCGGACAGGGAACACTGAAGCTTTCTTT. This sequence encodes CASRTGNTEAFF. This chain joins TRBV6-6 and TRBJ1-1, with 7 bases that match TRBD1. The CDR3 loop spans 12 amino acids. The ends lost 8 bases at V and 1 base at J; junction bases unmatched: 1. Germline CDR1 and CDR2: MNHNY and SVGAGI (reference sequence).

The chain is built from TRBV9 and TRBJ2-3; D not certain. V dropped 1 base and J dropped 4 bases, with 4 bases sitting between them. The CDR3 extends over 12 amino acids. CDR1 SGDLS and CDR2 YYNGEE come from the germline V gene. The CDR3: CASSVSADTQYF. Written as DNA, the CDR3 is TGTGCCAGCAGCGTATCAGCAGATACGCAGTATTTT.

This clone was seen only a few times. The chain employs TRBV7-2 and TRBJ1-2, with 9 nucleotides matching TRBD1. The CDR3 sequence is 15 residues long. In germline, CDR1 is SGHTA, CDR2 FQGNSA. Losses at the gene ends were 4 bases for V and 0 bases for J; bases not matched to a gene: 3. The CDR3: CASSYDRGTNYGYTF. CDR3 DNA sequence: TGTGCCAGCAGCTATGACAGGGGGACTAACTATGGCTACACCTTC.

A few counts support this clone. CDR3 bases: TGTGCCAGCAGGCCATCAGTCACAATTCACCCCGGGGAGCTGTTTTTT. Its translation is CASRPSVTIHPGELFF. V usage is TRBV6-6 and J usage is TRBJ2-2; D call uncertain. V dropped 6 bases and J dropped 6 bases, with 20 bases sitting between them. CDR3 size: 16 residues. Per germline, CDR1 MNHNY and CDR2 SVGAGI (reference sequence).

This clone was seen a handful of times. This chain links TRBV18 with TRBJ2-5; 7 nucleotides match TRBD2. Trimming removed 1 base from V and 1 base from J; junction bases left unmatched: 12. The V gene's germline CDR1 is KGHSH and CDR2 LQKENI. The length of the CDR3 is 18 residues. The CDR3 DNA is TGTGCCAGCTCACCACTATCCCAGCGGGACGGGGGCCAAGAGACCCAGTACTTC. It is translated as CASSPLSQRDGGQETQYF.

This CDR3 is CASRRGTYQETQYF. CDR3 DNA: TGTGCCAGCAGGCGGGGGACGTACCAAGAGACCCAGTACTTC. The gene calls are TRBV2 and TRBJ2-5, with 7 bases identical to TRBD2. With V trimmed by 6 bases and J by 0 bases, 4 bases remained unmatched. CDR1 is SNHLY and CDR2 is FYNNEI in the germline V gene. The CDR3 contains 14 residues.

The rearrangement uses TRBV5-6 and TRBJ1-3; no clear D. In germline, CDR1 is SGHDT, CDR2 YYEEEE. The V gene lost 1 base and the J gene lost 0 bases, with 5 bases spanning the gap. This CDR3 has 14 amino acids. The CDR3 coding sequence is TGTGCCAGCAGCTTGTCCTACTCTGGAAACACCATATATTTT. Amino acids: CASSLSYSGNTIYF.

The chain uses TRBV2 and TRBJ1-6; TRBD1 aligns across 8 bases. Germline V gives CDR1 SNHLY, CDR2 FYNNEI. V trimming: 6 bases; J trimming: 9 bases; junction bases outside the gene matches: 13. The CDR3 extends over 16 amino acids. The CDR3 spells CASSGGPGQGGSPLHF. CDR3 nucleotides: TGTGCCAGCAGCGGAGGGCCTGGACAGGGAGGTTCACCCCTCCACTTT.

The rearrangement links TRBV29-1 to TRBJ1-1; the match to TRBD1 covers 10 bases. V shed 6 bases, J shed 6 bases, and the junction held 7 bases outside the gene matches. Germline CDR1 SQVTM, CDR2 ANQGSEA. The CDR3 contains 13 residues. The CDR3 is CSVMTGGYAEAFF. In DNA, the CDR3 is TGCAGCGTGATGACAGGGGGCTATGCTGAAGCTTTCTTT. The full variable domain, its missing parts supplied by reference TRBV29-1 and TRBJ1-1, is SAVISQKPSRDICQRGTSLTIQCQVDSQVTMMFWYRQQPGQSLTLIATANQGSEATYESGFVIDKFPISRPNLTFSTLTVSNMSPEDSSIYLCSVMTGGYAEAFFGQGTRLTVV.

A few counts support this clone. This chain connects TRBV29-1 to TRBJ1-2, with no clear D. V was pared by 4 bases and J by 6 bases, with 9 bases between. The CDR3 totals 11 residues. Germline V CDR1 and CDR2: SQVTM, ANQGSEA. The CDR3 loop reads CSVGGRNGYTF. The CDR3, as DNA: TGCAGCGTTGGAGGCCGGAATGGCTACACCTTC.

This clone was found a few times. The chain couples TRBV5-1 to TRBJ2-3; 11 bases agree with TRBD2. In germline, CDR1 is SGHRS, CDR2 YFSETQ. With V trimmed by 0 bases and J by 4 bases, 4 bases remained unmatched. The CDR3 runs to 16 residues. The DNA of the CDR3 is TGCGCCAGCAGCTTGGCTCTAGCGGGGGGCCCAGATACGCAGTATTTT. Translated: CASSLALAGGPDTQYF. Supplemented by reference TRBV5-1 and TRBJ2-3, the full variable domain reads KAGVTQTPRYLIKTRGQQVTLSCSPISGHRSVSWYQQTPGQGLQFLFEYFSETQRNKGNFPGRFSGRQFSNSRSEMNVSTLELGDSALYLCASSLALAGGPDTQYFGPGTRLTVL.

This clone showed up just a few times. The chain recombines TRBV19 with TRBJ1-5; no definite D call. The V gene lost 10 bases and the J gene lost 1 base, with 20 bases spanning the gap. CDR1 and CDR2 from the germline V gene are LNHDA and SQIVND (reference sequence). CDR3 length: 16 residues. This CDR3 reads CATTPSGLRSNQPQHF. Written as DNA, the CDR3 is TGTGCCACCACCCCGTCGGGTCTGAGGAGCAATCAGCCCCAGCATTTT.

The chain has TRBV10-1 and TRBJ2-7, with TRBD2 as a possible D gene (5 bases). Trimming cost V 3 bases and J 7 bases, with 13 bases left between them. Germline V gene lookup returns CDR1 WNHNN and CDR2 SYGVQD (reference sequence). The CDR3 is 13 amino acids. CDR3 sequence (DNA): TGCGCCAGCAGTGACCCCTCCCGAGGGGAGCAGTACTTC. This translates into CASSDPSRGEQYF.

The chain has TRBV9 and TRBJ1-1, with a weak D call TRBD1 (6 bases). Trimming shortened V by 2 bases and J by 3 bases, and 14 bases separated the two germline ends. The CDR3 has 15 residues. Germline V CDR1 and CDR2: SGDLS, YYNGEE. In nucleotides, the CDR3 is TGTGCCAGCAGCGTTAATGTAGGGGGGGACACTGAAGCTTTCTTT. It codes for CASSVNVGGDTEAFF.

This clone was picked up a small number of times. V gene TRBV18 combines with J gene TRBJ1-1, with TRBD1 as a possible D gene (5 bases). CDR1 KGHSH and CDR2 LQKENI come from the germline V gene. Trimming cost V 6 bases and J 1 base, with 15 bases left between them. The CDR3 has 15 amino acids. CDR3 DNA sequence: TGTGCCAGCTCGCCAACAGGAGCGCGGAACACTGAAGCTTTCTTT. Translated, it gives CASSPTGARNTEAFF.

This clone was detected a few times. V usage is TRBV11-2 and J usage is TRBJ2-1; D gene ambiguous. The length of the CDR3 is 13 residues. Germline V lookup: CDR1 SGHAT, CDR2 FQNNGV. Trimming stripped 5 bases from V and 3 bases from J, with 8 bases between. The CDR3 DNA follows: TGTGCCAGCAGCCCTCTCCGCTACAATGAGCAGTTCTTC. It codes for CASSPLRYNEQFF.